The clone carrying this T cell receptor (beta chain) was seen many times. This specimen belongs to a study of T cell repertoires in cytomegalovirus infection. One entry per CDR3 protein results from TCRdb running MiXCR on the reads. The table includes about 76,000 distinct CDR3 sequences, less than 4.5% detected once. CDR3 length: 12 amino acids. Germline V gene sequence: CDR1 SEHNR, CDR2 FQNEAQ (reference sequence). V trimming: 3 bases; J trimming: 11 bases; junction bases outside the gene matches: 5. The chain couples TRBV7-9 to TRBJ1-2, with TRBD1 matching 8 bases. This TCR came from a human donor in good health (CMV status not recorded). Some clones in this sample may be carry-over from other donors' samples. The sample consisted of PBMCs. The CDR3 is CASSFGQGGYTF. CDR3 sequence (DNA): TGTGCCAGCAGCTTCGGACAGGGAGGATACACCTTC.